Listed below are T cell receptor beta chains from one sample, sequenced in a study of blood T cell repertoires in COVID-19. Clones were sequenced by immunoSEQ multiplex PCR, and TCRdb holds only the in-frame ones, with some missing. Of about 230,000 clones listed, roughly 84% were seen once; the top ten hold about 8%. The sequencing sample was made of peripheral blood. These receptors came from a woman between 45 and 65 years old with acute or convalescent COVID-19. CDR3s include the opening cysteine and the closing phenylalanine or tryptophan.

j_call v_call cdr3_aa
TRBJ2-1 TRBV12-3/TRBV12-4 CASSHPRGEQFF
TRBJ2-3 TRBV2 CASNSGGDTQYF
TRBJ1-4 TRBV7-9 CASSFGQGEIEKLFF
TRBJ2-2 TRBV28 CASSLFLTGTGGRTGELFF
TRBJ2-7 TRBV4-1 CASSPRDIAYEQYF
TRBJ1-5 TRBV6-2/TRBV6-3 CASSYLRQGDYSNQPQHF
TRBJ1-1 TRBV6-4 CASSEEAGSTEAFF
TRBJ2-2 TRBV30 CAATGTAYTGELFF
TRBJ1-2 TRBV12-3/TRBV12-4 CASSLPGDGYTF
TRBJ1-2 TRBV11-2 CASSVGVNYGYTF
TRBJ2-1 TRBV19 CASSGTSGSIYNEQFF
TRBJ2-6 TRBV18 CASSPDSSGANVLTF
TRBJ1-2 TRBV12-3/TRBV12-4 CASSSGMRGYTF
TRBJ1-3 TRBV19 CASSIDSSSGNTIYF
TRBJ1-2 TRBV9 CASSVGGRFPYGYTF
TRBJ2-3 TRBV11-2 CASSLAPSGVTDTQYF
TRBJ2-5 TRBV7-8 CASRAGGRAETQYF
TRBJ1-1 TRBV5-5 CASSFDRGEAFF
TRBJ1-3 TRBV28 CASSWDSRNTIYF
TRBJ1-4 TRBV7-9 CASSSSLRDSNEKLFF
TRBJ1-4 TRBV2 CASSDVQGREKLFF
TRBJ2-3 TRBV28 CASSPWTGVTDTQYF